What follows are 16 T cell receptor beta chains derived from one specimen sequenced in a study of blood T cell repertoires in COVID-19. Using immunoSEQ multiplex PCR, the repertoire was profiled, and TCRdb retains in-frame clones only, with some absent. The sample carries about 140,000 clones, 88% recorded once. Sequencing used peripheral blood. These TCRs come from a woman aged 60 to 75 with acute or convalescent COVID-19.

The chain links TRBV5-1 to TRBJ2-3, with 8 bases fitting TRBD2. Germline trimming cut 0 bases from V and 2 bases from J; bases unmatched to any gene: 5. Looked up from germline, CDR1 is SGHRS and CDR2 is YFSETQ. The CDR3 is made up of 16 amino acids. This CDR3 reads CASSLGAGAYTDTQYF. CDR3 DNA: TGCGCCAGCAGCTTGGGAGCGGGGGCGTACACAGATACGCAGTATTTT.

This chain connects TRBV5-1 to TRBJ2-7, with a possible D match to TRBD1 (6 bases). The V end lost 4 bases, the J end lost 7 bases, and 15 bases lay between the germline ends. CDR1 SGHRS and CDR2 YFSETQ come from the germline V gene. The CDR3 is 13 amino acids. In DNA, the CDR3 is TGCGCCAGCAGCACAGGACAGCCTGGGGAGCAGTACTTC. Translation gives CASSTGQPGEQYF.

The CDR3 protein is CASRQLTGPYGYTF. CDR3 DNA sequence: TGTGCCAGCCGCCAACTGACAGGACCTTATGGCTACACCTTC. The V and J genes are TRBV6-5 and TRBJ1-2; TRBD1 is a possible D gene (6 bases). Per germline, CDR1 MNHEY and CDR2 SVGAGI. The length of the CDR3 is 14 residues. V shed 8 bases and J shed 5 bases, with 18 bases lying between them.

The CDR3 protein is CASSQAFKGYNQPQHF. The CDR3 bases are TGCGCCAGCAGCCAAGCTTTTAAGGGGTACAATCAGCCCCAGCATTTT. The chain has TRBV4-1 and TRBJ1-5; D is possibly TRBD1 (5 bases). This CDR3 is 16 amino acids long. Trimming shortened V by 1 base and J by 3 bases, and 13 bases separated the two germline ends. Germline assignment: CDR1 MGHRA and CDR2 YSYEKL.

This sequence joins TRBV7-3 and TRBJ1-1; 7 nucleotides align to TRBD1. The germline gives CDR1 SGHTA, CDR2 FQGTGA. The junction had 4 bases not matched to a gene; V was cut back by 5 bases and J by 1 base. This CDR3 has 14 amino acids. This CDR3 reads CASSPGGQNTEAFF. CDR3 nucleotides: TGTGCCAGCAGCCCAGGGGGACAGAACACTGAAGCTTTCTTT. Variable domain in full (rest from reference TRBV7-3 and TRBJ1-1): GAGVSQTPSNKVTEKGKYVELRCDPISGHTALYWYRQSLGQGPEFLIYFQGTGAADDSGLPNDRFFAVRPEGSVSTLKIQRTERGDSAVYLCASSPGGQNTEAFFGQGTRLTVV.

This sequence joins TRBV29-1 and TRBJ1-2; D ambiguous. Germline loops: CDR1 SQVTM, CDR2 ANQGSEA. The CDR3 covers 16 residues. The ends were cut back, 3 bases at V and 0 bases at J, with 17 bases in the middle. CDR3 bases: TGCAGCGTTGATTTCCAGGTTGGGTCTCCTAACTATGGCTACACCTTC. Translating it yields CSVDFQVGSPNYGYTF. The full variable domain, in which reference TRBV29-1 and TRBJ1-2 provide the parts outside the CDR3, is SAVISQKPSRDICQRGTSLTIQCQVDSQVTMMFWYRQQPGQSLTLIATANQGSEATYESGFVIDKFPISRPNLTFSTLTVSNMSPEDSSIYLCSVDFQVGSPNYGYTFGSGTRLTVV.

This clone was seen more than once but under ten times. The chain links TRBV4-3 to TRBJ1-1; 7 nucleotides align to TRBD1. Germline trimming cut 0 bases from V and 5 bases from J; bases unmatched to any gene: 6. The germline V gene has CDR1 LGHNA and CDR2 YSLEER. The CDR3 is made up of 15 amino acids. Here the CDR3 DNA reads TGCGCCAGCAGCCAAGACGAGGGGGCTCTGACTGAAGCTTTCTTT. This gives the protein CASSQDEGALTEAFF.

The chain has TRBV27 and TRBJ1-2, with 8 bases aligning to TRBD1. CDR1 and CDR2 from the germline V gene are MNHEY and SMNVEV (reference sequence). V dropped 6 bases and J dropped 3; count of bases not matched to a gene: 12. CDR3 length: 16 residues. The CDR3 region has the DNA TGTGCCAGCAGCCGTGCCCCCCGGACAGGGTACTATGGCTACACCTTC. Translated, it gives CASSRAPRTGYYGYTF.

This clone was counted once. The chain has TRBV5-1 and TRBJ1-1; the D is unclear. CDR1 is SGHRS, CDR2 YFSETQ, per germline. Trimming cost V 0 bases and J 1 base, with 10 bases left between them. The CDR3 covers 15 residues. CDR3 residues: CASSLGGNSNTEAFF. The DNA for the CDR3 is TGCGCCAGCAGCTTGGGCGGTAACTCGAACACTGAAGCTTTCTTT.

The chain couples TRBV6-5 to TRBJ1-1; no definite D call. V was cut by 2 bases and J by 6 bases, with 16 bases left in between. CDR3 length: 15 amino acids. Germline values: CDR1 MNHEY, CDR2 SVGAGI. CDR3 amino acids: CASSYARTRAAEAFF. The CDR3 DNA sequence: TGTGCCAGCAGTTACGCCCGGACGAGGGCCGCTGAAGCTTTCTTT.

This chain links TRBV25-1 with TRBJ2-6, with D perhaps TRBD1 (6 bases). CDR1 and CDR2 from the germline V gene are MGHDK and SYGVNS. With 2 bases removed from V and 0 bases from J, the gap between germline ends came to 11 bases. This CDR3 has 17 amino acids. The CDR3 DNA reads as TGTGCCAGCAGTGAAACCCCGGACAGCTCTGGGGCCAACGTCCTGACTTTC. It codes for CASSETPDSSGANVLTF.

The chain carries TRBV4-3 and TRBJ1-2; D might be TRBD1 (5 bases). Looked up from germline, CDR1 is LGHNA and CDR2 is YSLEER. The CDR3 consists of 15 residues. Trimming cost V 0 bases and J 10 bases, with 18 bases left between them. The CDR3 sequence: CASSQDRGYSSAYTF. DNA for the CDR3: TGCGCCAGCAGCCAAGATAGGGGATATTCTTCTGCCTACACCTTC.

The V call is TRBV9, the J call TRBJ1-5; 8 bases fit TRBD1. The CDR3 runs to 14 residues. The J segment lost 5 bases and the V segment lost 3 bases, leaving 4 bases of the junction unmatched. The V gene's germline CDR1 is SGDLS and CDR2 YYNGEE. This CDR3 reads CASSDNRGYQPQHF. In DNA, the CDR3 is TGTGCCAGCAGCGACAACAGGGGGTATCAGCCCCAGCATTTT.

CDR3 DNA sequence: TGTGCCAGCAGCCTATTATTCGGCGGGGGGAGCTACAATGAGCAGTTCTTC. Translated: CASSLLFGGGSYNEQFF. The chain carries TRBV3-1 (or the pseudogene TRBV3-2) and TRBJ2-1; 8 bases line up with TRBD2. Germline CDR1 reads LGHDT; CDR2 reads YNNKEL (reference sequence). The CDR3 has 17 residues. Losses at the gene ends were 4 bases for V and 3 bases for J; bases not matched to a gene: 11.

In DNA form, the CDR3 reads TGTGCCAGCAGCTCCGGGGGGGATGGAGATACGCAGTATTTT. Translation: CASSSGGDGDTQYF. The rearrangement links TRBV5-4 to TRBJ2-3; TRBD2 aligns across 8 bases. The CDR3 runs 14 residues. V lost 3 bases, J lost 5 bases, and 5 bases stayed unmatched. The germline V gene has CDR1 SGHNT and CDR2 YYREEE (reference sequence).

The chain links TRBV25-1 to TRBJ1-1; D gene ambiguous. The germline CDR1 and CDR2 sequences are MGHDK and SYGVNS. V was clipped by 4 bases and J by 11 bases, with 14 bases between them. The CDR3 length is 12 residues. The CDR3: CASSARGSVAFF. The CDR3 DNA follows: TGTGCCAGCAGTGCCCGCGGTTCGGTCGCTTTCTTT.